Shown below are 6 T cell receptor beta chains from a single sample sequenced in a study of lymphopenia after photon versus proton radiotherapy (dated by TCRdb to the late 2010s). The library was made by the immunoSEQ multiplex PCR assay. As stored in TCRdb, this immuneACCESS dataset retains in-frame rearrangements with V and J assigned. A fraction of the clones does not appear; measured against another copy, unresolved V genes explain less than half of the discrepancy, and the remainder lacks a known reason. This sample comprises about 12,000 clones, 80% to 90% of them detected only once. The top ten hold 2.5% to 3.5% of the sample. The input for sequencing was peripheral blood, taken from a patient treated with proton-based radiotherapy. The receptors come from a man in his 60s with pancreatic cancer.

In its sample, this clone was seen once. This chain joins TRBV9 and TRBJ2-7; 9 bases are a match to TRBD2. Germline CDR1 SGDLS, CDR2 YYNGEE. This CDR3 spans 15 amino acids. The V segment lost 0 bases and the J segment 2 bases; nucleotides outside the gene matches: 3. The CDR3 bases are TGTGCCAGCAGCGTAGACGCGGGAGGGACCTACGAGCAGTACTTC. This translates into CASSVDAGGTYEQYF.

This rearrangement joins TRBV30 to TRBJ1-5, with a tentative D call TRBD1 (5 bases). Trimming took 1 base from V and 3 from J, leaving 13 bases between them. Germline CDR1 and CDR2: GTSNPN and SVGIG (reference sequence). The CDR3 contains 15 residues. The CDR3 is CAWSGPGRLNQPQHF. For the CDR3, the DNA is TGTGCCTGGAGTGGGCCGGGACGGCTCAATCAGCCCCAGCATTTT.

This sequence joins TRBV6-5 and TRBJ1-4; 7 positions match TRBD1. CDR1 and CDR2 from the germline V gene are MNHEY and SVGAGI. The V and J ends lost 6 bases and 4 bases, in that order; junction bases with no gene match: 5. The CDR3 is 14 amino acids. The CDR3 is CASSPGGSNEKLFF. In DNA, the CDR3 is TGTGCCAGCAGCCCAGGGGGGAGTAATGAAAAACTGTTTTTT.

This clone was seen a handful of times. CDR3 amino acids: CATSRDRQEELFF. CDR3 in DNA: TGTGCCACCAGCAGAGATAGGCAAGAGGAACTGTTTTTT. This chain joins TRBV15 and TRBJ1-4; no clear D. Germline CDR1 LNHNV, CDR2 YYDKDF (reference sequence). The CDR3 runs to 13 residues. Trimming took off 0 bases at V and 12 bases at J, with 11 bases between the two ends.

V gene TRBV29-1 combines with J gene TRBJ2-5; 9 nucleotides line up with TRBD2. The CDR3 is 11 residues long. Per germline, CDR1 SQVTM and CDR2 ANQGSEA. J lost 7 bases, V lost 6 bases, and 3 bases had no gene match. CDR3 protein: CSVLLAGTQYF. The CDR3 nucleotides read TGCAGCGTACTACTAGCGGGGACCCAGTACTTC.

V and J are TRBV19 and TRBJ2-4, with D maybe TRBD2 (5 bases). The CDR3 runs 14 residues. The germline V and J ends were trimmed by 7 bases and 0 bases, with 10 bases remaining between them. Germline V gene data show CDR1 as LNHDA and CDR2 as SQIVND (reference sequence). As DNA, the CDR3 is TGTGCCAGTAATCGGGGTCTAGCCAAAAACATTCAGTACTTC. Its translation is CASNRGLAKNIQYF.